This T cell receptor beta chain comes out of a study of shared clonotypes between healthy human individuals. Study results and caveats: The study drew on few donors, limiting represented genetic and exposure-history diversity.

V lost 0 bases and J lost 7, with 18 bases in between. Germline V gene data show CDR1 as SGHVS and CDR2 as FNYEAQ. The CDR3 loop spans 16 amino acids. As regards this clone: The antigen remains unidentified.

The assay was immunoSEQ multiplex PCR, and TCRdb's table has in-frame clones only and misses some. The sample consists of over a million clones, 98% of them appearing once. Sequencing was done on a sample of naive CD4+ T cells sorted from blood. Subset reported: CD45RA+ positively selected. The receptor was isolated from a man aged 30-40 years in good health. The chain employs TRBV7-6 and TRBJ2-5; D may correspond to TRBD1 or TRBD2 (5 bases each). CDR3: CASSLASGRPAPTQYF. CDR3 sequence (DNA): TGTGCCAGCAGCTTAGCGTCGGGACGCCCAGCCCCGACCCAGTACTTC.